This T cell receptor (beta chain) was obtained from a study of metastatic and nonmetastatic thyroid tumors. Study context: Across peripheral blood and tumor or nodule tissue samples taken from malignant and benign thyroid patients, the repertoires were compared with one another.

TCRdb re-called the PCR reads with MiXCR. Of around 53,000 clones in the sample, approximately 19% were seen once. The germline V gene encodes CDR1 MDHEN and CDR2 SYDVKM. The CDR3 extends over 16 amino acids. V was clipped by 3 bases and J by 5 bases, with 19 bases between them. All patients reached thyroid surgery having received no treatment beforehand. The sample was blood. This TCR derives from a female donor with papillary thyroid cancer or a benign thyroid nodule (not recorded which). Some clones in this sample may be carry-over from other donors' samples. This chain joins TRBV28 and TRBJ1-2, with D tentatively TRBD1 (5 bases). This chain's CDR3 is CASSFLTGANVYGYTF. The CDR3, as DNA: TGTGCCAGCAGTTTCCTAACAGGTGCCAATGTGTATGGCTACACCTTC.